The source of this T cell receptor (beta chain) is a study of T cells in Graves' hyperthyroidism and ophthalmopathy. Amplified TCR beta CDR3 regions came from RNA transcripts. Primed by the HTBI set, a first-round RT-PCR was run on the TCR CDR3. MiXCR was run by TCRdb on the multiplex PCR reads, yielding one entry per CDR3 protein. The sample consists of a few hundred thousand distinct CDR3 sequences, around 13% of them appearing once. This clonotype has ten or more counts. Antigen specificity is unknown. Whole-study findings and limits: Patients with ophthalmopathy were separated from those with stable hyperthyroidism by a 13 V-J model. In validation, the model predicted ophthalmopathy. These predictions came a median around 5.9 months before onset.

Looked up from germline, CDR1 is KGHDR and CDR2 is SFDVKD. V shed 12 bases and J shed 3 bases, with 14 bases lying between them. This CDR3 region has 13 residues. This TCR derives from a young woman with Graves' hyperthyroidism. The genes are TRBV24-1 and TRBJ2-1; tentative D call: TRBD1 (7 bases). The sequenced sample consisted of blood. Here the CDR3 reads CASQGGLYNEQFF. CDR3 in DNA: TGTGCCTCCCAGGGGGGCCTCTACAATGAGCAGTTCTTC.